The clone carrying this T cell receptor beta chain was seen only a few times. Its antigen is as yet unknown. These data come from a study of response to subunit inactivated influenza vaccine. Study-wide results and caveats: The study's authors posited that every seasonal influenza vaccination enlists few new T cells.

V was trimmed by 4 bases and J by 0 bases, leaving 14 bases between them. The CDR3 has 16 residues. Germline lookup yields CDR1 SGDLS and CDR2 YYNGEE. One entry per CDR3 protein results from TCRdb running MiXCR on the RT-PCR reads. The sample carries some 570,000 distinct CDR3 sequences, around 10% recorded once. These same data were also listed under a study on T cells expressing NK-cell markers. That work contributes: What made the TCR beta cDNA was 5'RACE template switching with UMIs. Once again these clonotypes came out on top in the CD3+CD56-NKG2C+ fraction of a few donors.

This receptor was identified in a man aged 50-59 years who received an inactivated influenza vaccine. The source material was PBMCs from blood, sampled on the day of vaccination. The chain joins TRBV9 to TRBJ2-1; no definite D call. This chain's CDR3 is CASSSILQSSYNEQFF. The CDR3 DNA follows: TGTGCCAGCAGCAGTATTCTACAGAGCTCCTACAATGAGCAGTTCTTC.